This record looks at one T cell receptor beta chain sequence and its context. Its antigen is currently unknown. This specimen belongs to a study of shared clonotypes between healthy human individuals. For the study at large: The donor pool was made up of a couple of women and a few men aged 18 to 49. CD4 naive and CD4 memory each took three plates per donor, while CD8 naive took two and CD8 memory one. General study findings and limits: It was only blood that was sampled, and tissue repertoires likely differ. The donor pool, a small one, limited the genetic and exposure-history diversity represented.

V was pared by 5 bases and J by 4 bases, with 17 bases between. The CDR3 extends over 15 amino acids. Germline V gives CDR1 LGHNA, CDR2 YNFKEQ. TCRdb's table, derived via immunoSEQ multiplex PCR, lists solely in-frame clones and lacks some. The repertoire has some 2.1 million clones, around 95% of them found once; the top ten carry 0.1% to 0.15%. This chain connects TRBV4-2 to TRBJ1-1; possibly TRBD1 for D (5 bases). The sequenced material came from naive CD4+ T cells sorted from blood. Subset described: CD45RA+ positively selected. The origin of this receptor is a man aged 18-30 years in good health. The DNA of the CDR3 is TGTGCCAGCAGCACACAGCTGTGGGGGAGCACTGAAGCTTTCTTT. It specifies CASSTQLWGSTEAFF.